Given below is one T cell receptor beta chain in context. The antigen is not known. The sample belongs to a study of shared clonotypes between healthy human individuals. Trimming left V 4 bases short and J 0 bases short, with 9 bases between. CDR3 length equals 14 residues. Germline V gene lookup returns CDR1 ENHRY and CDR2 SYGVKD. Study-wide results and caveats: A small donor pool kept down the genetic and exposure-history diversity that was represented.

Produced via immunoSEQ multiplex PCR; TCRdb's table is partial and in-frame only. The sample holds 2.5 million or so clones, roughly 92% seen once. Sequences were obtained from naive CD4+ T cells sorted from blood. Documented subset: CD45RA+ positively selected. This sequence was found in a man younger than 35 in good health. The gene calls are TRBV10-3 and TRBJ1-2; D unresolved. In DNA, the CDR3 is TGTGCCATCAGTGGTTCCGGGACTAACTATGGCTACACCTTC. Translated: CAISGSGTNYGYTF.